This T cell receptor beta chain emerged from a study of regulatory T cells in long-lasting Graves disease. Time point denoted: newly diagnosed GD, antithyroid drugs for less than 3 months. RNA from PBMCs was the source of the TCR library. Relying on iRepertoire HTBI primers and Arm-PCR of CDR3 regions, the team built TCR beta libraries. Each CDR3 protein gets one entry after TCRdb re-called the multiplex PCR reads with MiXCR. The sample contains about 430,000 distinct CDR3 sequences, approximately 15% of which appear only once. CDR1 is DFQATT, CDR2 SNEGSKA, per germline (reference sequence). Trimming removed 6 bases at V and 4 bases at J, with 12 bases between. This CDR3 comprises 12 residues. This clonotype was detected a few times. The same sample was also used in a study of T cells in Graves' hyperthyroidism and ophthalmopathy.

This receptor was obtained from a woman aged 40 to 50 with Graves disease. The sequencing used peripheral blood mononuclear cells (PBMCs), collected at new diagnosis, from a patient treated with antithyroid drugs. This chain uses TRBV20-1 with TRBJ1-2; D not resolved. The CDR3 loop reads CSAVGAGYGYTF. The CDR3 DNA follows: TGCAGTGCGGTGGGCGCGGGCTATGGCTACACCTTC.